Described below is a single TCR beta chain sequence and its context. Its cognate antigen is unknown. This sample is part of a study of beta chain features in type 1 diabetes. Study-wide results and caveats: Moderate yet significant TCRB CDR3 shortening was seen in Type 1 diabetes patients in all four CD4+ subsets. HLA effects on TCRB rearrangement stayed unresolved here.

Isolated RNA was reverse transcribed in full, so expressed TCRB transcripts were sequenced. The assay was immunoSEQ multiplex PCR, and TCRdb's table has in-frame clones only and misses some. Among 600,000 to 700,000 clones listed, approximately 13% were seen once. The CDR3 contains 13 residues. CDR1 and CDR2 (germline): SEHNR, FQNEAQ (reference sequence). Between the trimmed V and J ends, which lost 5 bases and 0 bases, there was a span of 5 bases. Sequencing was done on a sample of naive CD4+ T cells from blood. The J gene is TRBJ1-5, the V gene TRBV7-9; D unresolved. The clonotype comes from a man in his thirties or forties with type 1 diabetes. The CDR3 DNA reads TGTGCCAGCAGCCAATATAGCAATCAGCCCCAGCATTTT. This translates into CASSQYSNQPQHF.